The rows below give T cell receptor beta chains drawn from one sample of a study of cytomegalovirus exposure and HLA in healthy donors. The data were produced by immunoSEQ multiplex PCR, yet TCRdb's version contains in-frame clones alone and is incomplete. The sample lists approximately 190,000 clones; more than 75% were seen once. Specimen: PBMCs. Receptors were obtained from a woman between 45 and 65 years old in good health and CMV-seropositive. Both conserved end residues are part of each CDR3. The order of the fields is CDR3 DNA, CDR3 protein, V gene, D gene, CDR3 length, J gene, clone size. D genes are given only for firm matches. Clone size is not always given. Where it is, it says once, few, many or a class for expanded clones.

TGTGCCAGCAGCGTAGCTGTTCTAGCGGGGATGGAGACCCAGTACTTC	CASSVAVLAGMETQYF	TRBV9	TRBD2	16	TRBJ2-5	-
TGTGCCTGGGTAAATCCGGGACAGAATAACTATGGCTACACCTTC	CAWVNPGQNNYGYTF	TRBV30	TRBD1	15	TRBJ1-2	-
TGTGCCAGTAACCAGGGGGCGGTCGGAAATCAGCCCCAGCATTTT	CASNQGAVGNQPQHF	TRBV19	TRBD1	15	TRBJ1-5	once
TGTGCCAGCAGGCGGGGACTAGCGGGAGGTTTGGATACGCAGTATTTT	CASRRGLAGGLDTQYF	TRBV2	TRBD2	16	TRBJ2-3	-
TGTGCCTGGAGCGGTACAGGGGGAGGTCAGCCCCAGCATTTT	CAWSGTGGGQPQHF	TRBV30	TRBD1	14	TRBJ1-5	-
TGTGCCAGCAGTTTACTCGGGGATCGCTCCTACGAGCAGTACTTC	CASSLLGDRSYEQYF	TRBV27	-	15	TRBJ2-7	-
TGTGCCAGCAGTCCGTGGACAGGGGCAGGTACAGATACGCAGTATTTT	CASSPWTGAGTDTQYF	TRBV27	TRBD1	16	TRBJ2-3	few
TGTGCCAGCAGCTCGGGACCGGGACAGATAACCTACGAGCAGTACTTC	CASSSGPGQITYEQYF	TRBV7-9	TRBD1	16	TRBJ2-7	few
TGTGCCAGCAGCTTAGGCGGGAATGGAGACGAGCAGTACTTC	CASSLGGNGDEQYF	TRBV7-9	-	14	TRBJ2-7	-
TGTGCCAGTAGGCCCTCGGGACAGGTAAATCAGCCCCAGCATTTT	CASRPSGQVNQPQHF	TRBV19	TRBD1	15	TRBJ1-5	-
TGTGCCAGTTTCCGGGACAGGGTAAATCAGCCCCAGCATTTT	CASFRDRVNQPQHF	TRBV28	TRBD1	14	TRBJ1-5	-
TGCGCCAGCAGCTTGGCCGGGGGTCTAGCAGATACGCAGTATTTT	CASSLAGGLADTQYF	TRBV5-1	-	15	TRBJ2-3	-
TGTGCCAGCAGCTCTAGCGGGGGCACAGATACGCAGTATTTT	CASSSSGGTDTQYF	TRBV9	TRBD2	14	TRBJ2-3	few
TGTGCCAACCAAAAGGACTTCAGTTCACCAGATACGCAGTATTTT	CANQKDFSSPDTQYF	TRBV27	-	15	TRBJ2-3	once
TGTGCCAGCAGCTGGGACAGGGTAACCGGGGAGCTGTTTTTT	CASSWDRVTGELFF	TRBV5-6	TRBD1	14	TRBJ2-2	few
TGTGCCAGTAGTAGCAGACAGGGGGAGACCCAGTACTTC	CASSSRQGETQYF	TRBV19	TRBD1	13	TRBJ2-5	few
TGTGCCAGCAGCGCCCGGACAGGGACAGATACGCAGTATTTT	CASSARTGTDTQYF	TRBV11-3	TRBD1	14	TRBJ2-3	-
TGTGCCAGCAGCTTGTGGACTAGCGGGCAGAATACGCAGTATTTT	CASSLWTSGQNTQYF	TRBV5-6	TRBD2	15	TRBJ2-3	-
TGCGCCAGCAGCCTGCAGGGCCTAACCTACGAGCAGTACTTC	CASSLQGLTYEQYF	TRBV5-1	-	14	TRBJ2-7	few
TGTGCCAGCAAGAGGCAGGGGGATAACACCGGGGAGCTGTTTTTT	CASKRQGDNTGELFF	TRBV7-9	TRBD1	15	TRBJ2-2	once
TGCGCCAGCGGAAGGCAGGGGGCGGGCTACGAGCAGTACTTC	CASGRQGAGYEQYF	TRBV10-2	TRBD1	14	TRBJ2-7	-
TGTGCCAGCAGCTTAGGAGGGGGGGCGGGCGTAGAGACCCAGTACTTC	CASSLGGGAGVETQYF	TRBV7-2	-	16	TRBJ2-5	-
TGTGCCAGCAGCTTGGCAAGGGGGTTGAGTTCCATTCAGTACTTC	CASSLARGLSSIQYF	TRBV11-2	-	15	TRBJ2-4	-
TGCAGCGTTGATATTGGAGGCACCGGGGAGCTGTTTTTT	CSVDIGGTGELFF	TRBV29-1	-	13	TRBJ2-2	few
TGTGCCAGCAGCTTTAAAGGGAGAGAGGAAAAACTGTTTTTT	CASSFKGREEKLFF	TRBV5-6	-	14	TRBJ1-4	-
TGTGCCAGCAGTCTAGGGGAGGGACTAGCCAACAATGAGCAGTTCTTC	CASSLGEGLANNEQFF	TRBV28	TRBD2	16	TRBJ2-1	-
TGCGCCAGCAGTTTCACAGGGGGTATAGCTGAAGCTTTCTTT	CASSFTGGIAEAFF	TRBV5-1	TRBD1	14	TRBJ1-1	-
TGTGCCAGCAGCGTAGTTTGGCCCGGGGGCAATCAGCCCCAGCATTTT	CASSVVWPGGNQPQHF	TRBV9	-	16	TRBJ1-5	-
TGCGCCAGCAGTGAGTCGAATAGTCCGGAGACCCAGTACTTC	CASSESNSPETQYF	TRBV10-1	-	14	TRBJ2-5	once
TGCGCCAGCAGCTTGTCCTACTCCGGAAACACCATATATTTT	CASSLSYSGNTIYF	TRBV5-1	-	14	TRBJ1-3	-
TGTGCCAGCAGCTTGACAGGGCTCTATGGCTACACCTTC	CASSLTGLYGYTF	TRBV14	TRBD1	13	TRBJ1-2	-
TGTGCCAGCAGTTTTCGGACTAGCGGCACCTACGAGCAGTACTTC	CASSFRTSGTYEQYF	TRBV27	TRBD2	15	TRBJ2-7	-
TGTGCCAGCAGTTCTTTCGGTGGGGCTGGCTATGGCTACACCTTC	CASSSFGGAGYGYTF	TRBV28	-	15	TRBJ1-2	once
TGTGCCTGGAGTGTCGGTCTAGCGGGAGTTGGCACAGATACGCAGTATTTT	CAWSVGLAGVGTDTQYF	TRBV30	TRBD2	17	TRBJ2-3	once
TGTGCCAGCAGCGTGGAGTGGGGCCCTAACTACGAGCAGTACTTC	CASSVEWGPNYEQYF	TRBV11-2	-	15	TRBJ2-7	few
TGTGCCAGCAGACCAGGGCTAAAAAACATTCAGTACTTC	CASRPGLKNIQYF	TRBV28	-	13	TRBJ2-4	-
TGTGCCAGCAGTGACTATAACAATGAGCAGTTCTTC	CASSDYNNEQFF	TRBV2	-	12	TRBJ2-1	-
TGCGCCAGCAGTGAGTTAAGCCCCTCGGACAGCCCCACAGATACGCAGTATTTT	CASSELSPSDSPTDTQYF	TRBV10-2	-	18	TRBJ2-3	-
TGTGCCAGCAGCCCATTTCCGGGGGGGTCCTACAATGAGCAGTTCTTC	CASSPFPGGSYNEQFF	TRBV7-9	TRBD2	16	TRBJ2-1	-
TGTGCCAGCAGCGGGGGGGGCACAGATACGCAGTATTTT	CASSGGGTDTQYF	TRBV9	-	13	TRBJ2-3	-
TGTGCCAGCAACCTAAGGGAGTACGGGGAGCTGTTTTTT	CASNLREYGELFF	TRBV6-6	-	13	TRBJ2-2	few
TGTGCCAGCAGCTTAGGGGGGACAGGGAATGAGCAGTTCTTC	CASSLGGTGNEQFF	TRBV11-2	TRBD1	14	TRBJ2-1	-
TGTGCCAGCAGTCGGACAGCCATGAACACTGAAGCTTTCTTT	CASSRTAMNTEAFF	TRBV28	-	14	TRBJ1-1	-